This T cell receptor beta chain was observed in a study of CD8 T cells in ankylosing spondylitis. General observations from the study: Relatively rare in peripheral blood, disease-linked clones were also CD8+. Disease-linked clones reportedly showed significant enrichment in matched ankylosing spondylitis synovial fluid. Characteristic of ankylosing spondylitis blood, it appeared, was a TCR beta motif comprising about eight highly homologous variants.

Looked up from germline, CDR1 is SGDLS and CDR2 is YYNGEE. The trim removed 3 bases at V and 7 bases at J, leaving 6 bases unmatched. The CDR3 contains 13 residues. Scientists made TCR beta libraries using quantitative 5'-RACE with molecular barcodes. In TCRdb, the 5' RACE reads were re-called with MiXCR into one record per CDR3 protein. The data hold about 42,000 distinct CDR3 sequences, with 3% to 4.5% observed a single time. This clonotype was counted many times. The antigen is undetermined. The V call is TRBV9, the J call TRBJ2-7, with TRBD1 matching over 8 bases. The TCR was taken from a female donor with ankylosing spondylitis or in good health (not recorded which). The sample was blood, either unsorted or a sorted T cell fraction (not recorded which). CDR3 sequence: CASSGGTGKEQYF. The CDR3 DNA reads TGTGCCAGCAGCGGCGGGACAGGCAAAGAGCAGTACTTC.